This is a list of T cell receptor beta chains from one sample in a study of cytomegalovirus exposure and HLA in healthy donors. Measured with immunoSEQ multiplex PCR; TCRdb has only the in-frame clones, and not every one. The table lists about 130,000 clones. Sample: PBMCs. The receptors here all came from a woman between 40 and 50 years old in good health and CMV-seronegative. Each CDR3 is given with its conserved first and last residue. The D gene is left open where the match is weak.

d_call v_call cdr3_aa
TRBD1 TRBV6-6 CASSHVDRVDGYTF
TRBD1 TRBV12-5 CASGFGTGEQYF
. TRBV9 CASSTPGGWVPSTDTQYF
. TRBV5-3 CARSLVKHF
TRBD1 TRBV5-1 CASSSGTAAPPLHF
TRBD2 TRBV12-5 CASGLGGGAGELFF
TRBD1 TRBV5-1 CASSGQGIHEQYF
. TRBV7-2 CASSLEAGADNEQFF
. TRBV11-1 CASSFDGEQYF
TRBD1 TRBV9 CASSVVGGGAVYEAFF
. TRBV4-3 CASSQEARRGSSYNSPLHF
. TRBV5-4 CASSTLYEQYF
TRBD1 TRBV7-8 CASSSNWDRGRLYNEKLFF
TRBD1 TRBV18 CASSQDRETDTQYF
. TRBV7-2 CASSPRGSYNEQFF
. TRBV7-2 CASSSGVIREAFF
. TRBV5-1 CASSLGGSSYNEQFF
. TRBV18 CASSPQTPGGGNTEAFF
. TRBV5-1 CASSLEVGGAGGYTF
. TRBV9 CASSDGQIERGAFF
TRBD2 TRBV9 CASSEPWERGGRETQYF
TRBD2 TRBV6-6 CASGTSGDYNEQFF
. TRBV7-9 CASSLPGDPYNEQFF
TRBD1 TRBV7-2 CASSSSGTGSYEQYF
TRBD2 TRBV6-8 CASSYSELAGPGTDTQYF
TRBD1 TRBV18 CASSPPGGTNQPQHF
. TRBV5-1 CASSLESQAGYTF
TRBD1 TRBV7-2 CASSPNRDRVYGYTF
TRBD1 TRBV6-1 CASSKDRVRETQYF
. TRBV14 CASSPYGGETEAFF
. TRBV7-2 CASSLSYTPYNEQFF
TRBD1 TRBV2 CASISIGTGASYEQYF
. TRBV7-2 CASSSHRGYTF
. TRBV19 CASSIDYNYEQYF
TRBD1 TRBV19 CASSIAGTGNRNGYTF
. TRBV6-5 CASSPAGPGGYTF
TRBD1 TRBV9 CASSAISLRTGHGYTF
TRBD2 TRBV29-1 CSVRLAGPDGTQYF
. TRBV6-5 CASSFPGETQYF
. TRBV19 CASSISQKFGNTIYF
. TRBV5-1 CASSSDGKSGNTIYF
. TRBV5-1 CASSSPGYGYTF
. TRBV6-1 CASRTDMNTEAFF
TRBD1 TRBV2 CASSQASGGDNYGYTF
TRBD1 TRBV12-5 CASGRTGGHAFF
. TRBV4-3 CASSPGGSRNEKLFF
. TRBV7-8 CASSLGGGDEKLFF
. TRBV27 CASTRDISYNEQFF
. TRBV19 CASSPRQSGKGLTEAFF
TRBD1 TRBV29-1 CSADRAGTEAFF
TRBD1 TRBV5-4 CASSLLQGKNTEAFF
TRBD1 TRBV4-2 CASSGTGGPEQFF